The 24 T cell receptor beta chains below were found in one sample sequenced in a study of blood T cells in healthy people across ages. PCR was performed a second time for about 7 to 12 cycles using a sample-barcoded 5' primer and a J-beta primer mix. TCRdb re-analysed the 5' RACE reads in MiXCR, keeping a single row per CDR3 protein. The sample lists under 1,000,000 distinct CDR3 sequences; approximately 35% were seen once. The sample taken for sequencing was blood. The source of these receptors is a man between 18 and 35 years old in good health.

This clonotype appeared once. The chain uses TRBV7-2 and TRBJ2-1; 7 bases match TRBD1. Trimming cost V 5 bases and J 13 bases; bases outside gene matches: 11. This CDR3 has 13 residues. Germline CDR1 is SGHTA and CDR2 is FQGNSA. CDR3 sequence: CASSRQGQETQFF. The DNA for the CDR3 is TGTGCCAGCAGCAGACAGGGACAAGAGACCCAGTTCTTC.

The chain's CDR3 is CASSLAGGLRYEQYF. The DNA for the CDR3 is TGTGCCAGCAGTTTAGCGGGAGGCCTCCGCTACGAGCAGTACTTC. J is TRBJ2-7 and V is TRBV27, with 8 bases fitting TRBD2. The CDR3 runs 15 residues. Trimming at V came to 2 bases and at J to 3 bases, leaving 6 bases not matched to a gene. CDR1 is MNHEY and CDR2 is SMNVEV in the germline V gene (reference sequence).

V is TRBV6-5 and J is TRBJ1-3, with D possibly matching TRBD1 (5 bases). Trimming removed 5 bases from V and 6 bases from J, with 14 bases in between. Germline loops: CDR1 MNHEY, CDR2 SVGAGI. This CDR3 contains 14 residues. The chain's CDR3 is CASSPRTRQNTIYF. The DNA for the CDR3 is TGTGCCAGCAGTCCAAGGACACGTCAAAACACCATATATTTT.

This clonotype was counted at least ten times. The chain couples TRBV12-3 or TRBV12-4 to TRBJ2-3; D unresolved. The CDR3 covers 15 residues. V lost 2 bases and J lost 0, with 9 bases in between. In DNA form, the CDR3 reads TGTGCCAGCAGTTTACCCTGGGGTAGCACAGATACGCAGTATTTT. This encodes CASSLPWGSTDTQYF.

Comment on this clonotype: This may stem from a read error, because a much larger clone lies one nucleotide away. The CDR3 DNA reads as TGTGCCCGCAGAGGGTGGCCTGCCTCCAATGAGCAGTTCTTC. Its translation is CARRGWPASNEQFF. The chain recombines TRBV12-3 or TRBV12-4 with TRBJ2-1; TRBD2 might be the D (5 bases). This CDR3 spans 14 amino acids.

This clonotype was counted many times. V usage is TRBV20-1 and J usage is TRBJ2-7, with TRBD1 identical over 7 bases. This CDR3 comprises 16 residues. Per germline, CDR1 DFQATT and CDR2 SNEGSKA (reference sequence). The J segment lost 1 base and the V segment lost 3 bases, leaving 12 bases of the junction unmatched. CDR3 protein: CSARTGRLNKSYEQYF. The CDR3 DNA follows: TGCAGTGCTAGGACAGGGCGGTTAAATAAGTCCTACGAGCAGTACTTC.

The chain recombines TRBV7-9 with TRBJ1-5; 7 bases fit TRBD1. The V gene end was trimmed by 1 base and the J gene end by 6 bases; junction bases not matched to a gene: 15. CDR3 length equals 18 residues. Germline lookup yields CDR1 SEHNR and CDR2 FQNEAQ (reference sequence). The CDR3 spells CASSLEIDPSQGIQPQHF. The CDR3 DNA is TGTGCCAGCAGCTTAGAGATCGATCCGTCACAGGGGATTCAGCCCCAGCATTTT. The variable domain in full, with the rest retrieved from reference TRBV7-9 and TRBJ1-5, is DTGVSQNPRHKITKRGQNVTFRCDPISEHNRLYWYRQTLGQGPEFLTYFQNEAQLEKSRLLSDRFSAERPKGSFSTLEIQRTEQGDSAMYLCASSLEIDPSQGIQPQHFGDGTRLSIL.

This clonotype has at least ten counts. The chain links TRBV2 to TRBJ2-1, with D possibly matching TRBD2 (5 bases). The V and J ends lost 4 bases and 4 bases respectively, with 8 bases between them. The germline CDR1 and CDR2 sequences are SNHLY and FYNNEI. This CDR3 comprises 13 residues. CDR3 sequence reads: CASSGGLYNEQFF. The CDR3 DNA reads as TGTGCCAGCAGTGGTGGACTGTACAATGAGCAGTTCTTC.

The chain employs TRBV2 and TRBJ2-7, with D uncertain. With 6 bases removed from V and 7 bases from J, the gap between germline ends came to 16 bases. CDR3 length: 13 residues. Per the germline V gene, CDR1 is SNHLY and CDR2 is FYNNEI. The CDR3 region has the DNA TGTGCCAGCAGCTCAAATAATAGGGATGAGCAGTACTTC. This sequence encodes CASSSNNRDEQYF.

This sequence joins TRBV19 and TRBJ2-5, with 9 bases fitting TRBD1. The end of the DNA is better explained by TRBJ2-7, so the J call may be wrong. This CDR3 is built from 14 residues. Germline V lookup: CDR1 LNHDA, CDR2 SQIVND (reference sequence). This chain's CDR3 is CASTRTGEVYEQYF. CDR3 sequence (DNA): TGTGCCAGTACCCGGACAGGGGAGGTGTACGAGCAGTACTTC.

The chain combines TRBV6-2 or TRBV6-3 with TRBJ2-5, with TRBD2 identical over 10 bases. The J call may be incorrect, as the DNA end agrees better with TRBJ2-7. The CDR3 loop spans 15 amino acids. CDR1 is MNHEY and CDR2 is SVGEGT in the germline V gene. The CDR3: CASSRTSGSNYEQYF. The DNA of the CDR3 is TGTGCCAGCAGTAGGACTAGCGGAAGTAACTACGAGCAGTACTTC.

The CDR3 here is CATSGTQTYNEQFF. CDR3 coding DNA: TGTGCCACCTCCGGGACTCAGACCTACAATGAGCAGTTCTTC. V is TRBV28 and J is TRBJ2-1; a weak D match, TRBD2 (6 bases). Trimming removed 10 bases at V and 2 bases at J, with 15 bases between. Germline-derived CDR1 and CDR2 are MDHEN and SYDVKM. The CDR3 contains 14 residues.

The chain couples TRBV18 to TRBJ1-2; 7 positions match TRBD1. CDR1 KGHSH and CDR2 LQKENI come from the germline V gene. The CDR3 totals 14 residues. V shed 3 bases and J 3 bases; nucleotides not matched to a gene: 4. This CDR3 is CASSPDRDHYGYTF. The CDR3, as DNA: TGTGCCAGCTCACCCGACAGGGATCACTATGGCTACACCTTC.

The chain employs TRBV3-1 and TRBJ2-1; possibly TRBD2 for D (5 bases). The DNA end is more similar to TRBJ2-7, so the J call may be wrong. The V gene's germline CDR1 is LGHDT and CDR2 YNNKEL (reference sequence). CDR3 length: 16 amino acids. CDR3 region: CASSQAQRSSYNEQYF. CDR3 coding DNA: TGTGCCAGCAGCCAAGCCCAGCGGAGCTCCTACAATGAGCAGTACTTC.

V and J are TRBV12-3 or TRBV12-4 and TRBJ1-1; D gene ambiguous. Trimming left V 5 bases short and J 0 bases short, with 13 bases between. The CDR3 sequence is 15 residues long. CDR3 DNA: TGTGCCAGCAGTCCCAATGGCAGAGTGAACACTGAAGCTTTCTTT. It specifies CASSPNGRVNTEAFF.

This clonotype was detected a few times. The rearrangement joins TRBV20-1 to TRBJ2-1; 7 nucleotides line up with TRBD2. The V gene end was trimmed by 3 bases and the J gene end by 5 bases; junction bases not matched to a gene: 4. The CDR3 consists of 13 residues. Germline V gene sequence: CDR1 DFQATT, CDR2 SNEGSKA (reference sequence). The CDR3 DNA follows: TGCAGTGCTAGGTGGGGGGGGGACAATGAGCAGTTCTTC. Translated, it gives CSARWGGDNEQFF.

The chain recombines TRBV30 with TRBJ1-3; D possibly corresponds to TRBD1 (6 bases). The germline V gene has CDR1 GTSNPN and CDR2 SVGIG (reference sequence). Trimming stripped 2 bases from V and 4 bases from J, with 12 bases between. The CDR3 has 14 amino acids. The CDR3 region is CAWSRTGRGNTIYF. CDR3 DNA: TGTGCCTGGAGTAGAACAGGGAGGGGAAACACCATATATTTT.

Comment on this clonotype: Sequence at one end of the junction differs from germline and may be a read error. The J gene is TRBJ1-5, the V gene TRBV12-3 or TRBV12-4; 7 nucleotides match TRBD1. The CDR3 consists of 16 residues. CDR3 DNA: TGTGCCAGCAGCATAGGGACAGCTACTAGCAATCAGACCCAGCATTTT. It encodes CASSIGTATSNQTQHF.

This clonotype was seen more than once but under ten times. The V call is TRBV15, the J call TRBJ2-7; weak D call: TRBD1 (5 bases). V was cut by 1 base and J by 2 bases, with 9 bases left in between. CDR3 length: 14 amino acids. CDR1 LNHNV and CDR2 YYDKDF come from the germline V gene (reference sequence). In DNA form, the CDR3 reads TGTGCCACCAGCAGAGTCGGCAGGGCCTACGAGCAGTACTTC. Translating gives CATSRVGRAYEQYF.

Concerning this clonotype itself: A much larger clone lies one base from this, so it may be a read error. The chain couples TRBV24-1 to TRBJ2-5; 7 bases line up with TRBD2. This CDR3 has 16 amino acids. V lost 8 bases and J lost 11; bases outside the gene matches: 22. CDR1 and CDR2 from the germline V gene are KGHDR and SFDVKD. In nucleotides, the CDR3 is TGTGCCACCAATCGAATCCCGGGACTAAGTGACAATGAGCAGTACTTC. Its translation: CATNRIPGLSDNEQYF.

The chain is built from TRBV20-1 and TRBJ1-2, with TRBD1 matching 10 bases. Germline assignment: CDR1 DFQATT and CDR2 SNEGSKA (reference sequence). The V and J ends lost 6 bases and 4 bases, in that order; junction bases with no gene match: 14. The CDR3 extends over 16 amino acids. The CDR3 DNA reads TGCAGTGCCAGTGACCGGGACAGGGGTTCCGCCTATGGCTACACCTTC. This codes for CSASDRDRGSAYGYTF.

This chain joins TRBV6-1 and TRBJ1-1; a possible D gene is TRBD1 (5 bases). There are 14 residues in the CDR3. The V and J ends lost 2 bases and 3 bases respectively, with 10 bases between them. Germline CDR1 is MNHNS and CDR2 is SASEGT. The CDR3 sequence: CASSEPGRDTEAFF. In nucleotides, the CDR3 is TGTGCCAGCAGTGAACCGGGACGGGACACTGAAGCTTTCTTT.

The V gene is TRBV16, the J gene TRBJ2-5, with 9 bases identical to TRBD1. V shed 4 bases, J shed 4 bases, and the junction held 7 bases outside the gene matches. The CDR3 loop spans 15 amino acids. CDR1 KGHSY and CDR2 FQNENV come from the germline V gene. CDR3 nucleotide sequence: TGTGCCAGCAGCCCCAACAGGGGGCCTACAGAGACCCAGTACTTC. It specifies CASSPNRGPTETQYF.

Many counts were recorded for this clonotype. The chain is built from TRBV12-3 or TRBV12-4 and TRBJ2-1, with a possible D match to TRBD2 (6 bases). The CDR3 covers 13 residues. Trimming removed 8 bases from V and 0 bases from J, with 8 bases in between. CDR3 DNA: TGTGCCAGCGGGACTCCCTCCTACAATGAGCAGTTCTTC. Its translation: CASGTPSYNEQFF.